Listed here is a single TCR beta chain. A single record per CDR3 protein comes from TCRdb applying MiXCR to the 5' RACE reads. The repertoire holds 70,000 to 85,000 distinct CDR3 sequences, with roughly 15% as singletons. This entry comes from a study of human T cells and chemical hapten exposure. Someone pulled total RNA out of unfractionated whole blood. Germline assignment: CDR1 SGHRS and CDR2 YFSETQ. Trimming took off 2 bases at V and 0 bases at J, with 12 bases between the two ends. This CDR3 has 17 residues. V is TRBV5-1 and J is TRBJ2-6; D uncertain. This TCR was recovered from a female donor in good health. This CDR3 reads CASSFTTTASGANVLTF. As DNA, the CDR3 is TGCGCCAGCAGCTTCACCACGACGGCCTCTGGGGCCAACGTCCTGACTTTC.